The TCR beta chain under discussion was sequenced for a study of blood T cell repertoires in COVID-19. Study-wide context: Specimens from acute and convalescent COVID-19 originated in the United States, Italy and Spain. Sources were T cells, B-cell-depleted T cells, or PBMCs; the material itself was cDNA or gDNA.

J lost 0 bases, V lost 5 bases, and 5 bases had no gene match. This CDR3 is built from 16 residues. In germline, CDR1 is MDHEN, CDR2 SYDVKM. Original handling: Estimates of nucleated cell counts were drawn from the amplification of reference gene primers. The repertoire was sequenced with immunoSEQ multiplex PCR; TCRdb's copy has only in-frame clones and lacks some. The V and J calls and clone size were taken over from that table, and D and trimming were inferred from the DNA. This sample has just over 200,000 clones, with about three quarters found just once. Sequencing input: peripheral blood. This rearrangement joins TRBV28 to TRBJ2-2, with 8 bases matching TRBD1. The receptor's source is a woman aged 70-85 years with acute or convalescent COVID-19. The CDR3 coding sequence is TGTGCCAGCAGTCCAGGGGGCCTCACGAACACCGGGGAGCTGTTTTTT. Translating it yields CASSPGGLTNTGELFF.